This T cell receptor beta chain was documented in a study of PD-1 blockade in classical Hodgkin lymphoma. Time point denoted: cycle 4 day 1 (C4D1), after 6 weeks of nivolumab. No patient escaped relapse after autologous stem cell transplantation, and brentuximab vedotin exposure varied. It was by magnetic negative selection that CD4+ T cells were purified from thawed PBMCs. Sequencing used immunoSEQ multiplex PCR; TCRdb keeps in-frame clones, though not all of them. The data show tens of thousands of clones, with 80% to 85% seen just once and more than 3% held by the top ten. The receptor was derived from a human donor with classical Hodgkin lymphoma. Material: CD4+ T cells from blood, obtained before the fourth cycle of nivolumab.

CDR3 residues: CASSADLAGGWYEQYF. In DNA, the CDR3 is TGTGCCAGCAGCGCCGACCTAGCGGGGGGCTGGTACGAGCAGTACTTC. V is TRBV9 and J is TRBJ2-7; 11 bases fit TRBD2. V dropped 3 bases and J dropped 4; count of bases not matched to a gene: 9. Germline lookup yields CDR1 SGDLS and CDR2 YYNGEE. CDR3 length: 16 amino acids.